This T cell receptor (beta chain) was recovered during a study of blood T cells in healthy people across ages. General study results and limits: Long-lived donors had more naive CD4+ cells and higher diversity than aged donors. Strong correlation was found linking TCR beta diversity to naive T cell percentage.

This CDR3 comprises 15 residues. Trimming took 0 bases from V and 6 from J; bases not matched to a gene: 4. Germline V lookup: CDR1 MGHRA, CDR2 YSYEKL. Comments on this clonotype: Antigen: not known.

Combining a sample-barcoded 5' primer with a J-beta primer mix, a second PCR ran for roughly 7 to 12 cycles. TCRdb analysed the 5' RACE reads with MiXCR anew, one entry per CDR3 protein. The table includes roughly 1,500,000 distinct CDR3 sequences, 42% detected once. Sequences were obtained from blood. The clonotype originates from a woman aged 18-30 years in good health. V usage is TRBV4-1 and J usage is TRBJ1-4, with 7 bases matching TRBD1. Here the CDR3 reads CASSQDGTADEKLFF. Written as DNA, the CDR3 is TGCGCCAGCAGCCAAGACGGGACAGCCGATGAAAAACTGTTTTTT.